This T cell receptor beta chain was sequenced during a study of identical twins. General study results and limits: The analysis was cross-sectional rather than longitudinal within donors. Whereas memory repertoires showed no such difference, abundant cord blood beta clonotypes carried fewer insertions.

V lost 1 base to trimming and J lost 4 bases; unmatched junction nucleotides: 4. This CDR3 is 16 amino acids long. Germline V lookup: CDR1 LGHDT, CDR2 YNNKEL (reference sequence). This clonotype has a count of ten or more. The antigen remains undetermined. MiXCR, run by TCRdb on the 5' RACE reads, gives a single entry per CDR3 protein. Among about 100,000 distinct CDR3 sequences, 5.9% were seen once, and the ten largest hold about an eighth. Sequencing was done on a sample of memory T cells sorted from blood. The genes are TRBV3-1 and TRBJ2-1; 10 bases agree with TRBD2. This receptor was taken from a woman between 50 and 59 years old in good health. In nucleotides, the CDR3 is TGTGCCAGCAGCCAAGCGGGACTAGCGCTTTACAATGAGCAGTTCTTC. This translates into CASSQAGLALYNEQFF.